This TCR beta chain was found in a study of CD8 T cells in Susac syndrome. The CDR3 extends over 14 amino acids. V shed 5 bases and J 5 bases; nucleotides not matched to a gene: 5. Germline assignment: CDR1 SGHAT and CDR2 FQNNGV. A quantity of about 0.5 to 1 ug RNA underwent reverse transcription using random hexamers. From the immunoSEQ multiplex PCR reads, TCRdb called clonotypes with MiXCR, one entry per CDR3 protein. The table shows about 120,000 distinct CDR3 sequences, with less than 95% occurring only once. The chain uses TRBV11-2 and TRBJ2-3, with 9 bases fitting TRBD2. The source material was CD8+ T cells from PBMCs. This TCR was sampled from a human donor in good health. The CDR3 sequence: CASSRSGGQDTQYF. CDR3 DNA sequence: TGTGCCAGCAGCCGTAGCGGGGGCCAAGATACGCAGTATTTT.